This passage covers 21 T cell receptor beta chains from one sample sequenced in a study of T cell repertoires in cytomegalovirus infection. TCRdb called the reads again in MiXCR, with one record for every CDR3 protein. In the table there are about 190,000 distinct CDR3 sequences, 7.5% to 10% of which are singletons. Specimen: PBMCs. The receptors were sampled from a human donor in good health (CMV status not recorded). Some clones in this sample may be carry-over from other donors' samples.

The chain carries TRBV5-6 and TRBJ1-6; D perhaps matches TRBD1 (5 bases). The V gene's germline CDR1 is SGHDT and CDR2 YYEEEE. CDR3 length: 18 residues. Trimming removed 4 bases from V and 0 bases from J, with 17 bases in between. CDR3 DNA sequence: TGTGCCAGCAGCCAACCCAAGGGGCCCAGCTCCTATAATTCACCCCTCCACTTT. This gives the protein CASSQPKGPSSYNSPLHF.

This clonotype was seen repeatedly, ten times or more. The J gene is TRBJ2-7, the V gene TRBV7-2, with 7 bases fitting TRBD1. Germline trimming cut 5 bases from V and 3 bases from J; bases unmatched to any gene: 13. Germline V gene lookup returns CDR1 SGHTA and CDR2 FQGNSA. The CDR3 covers 16 residues. For the CDR3, the DNA is TGTGCCAGCAGCACCTATCTCCGGGACAGAAACTACGAGCAGTACTTC. Its translation: CASSTYLRDRNYEQYF.

The chain combines TRBV14 with TRBJ1-2, with D maybe TRBD1 (6 bases). CDR1 and CDR2 (germline): SGHDN, FVKESK. This CDR3 has 14 residues. V lost 0 bases and J 2 bases, leaving 7 bases between the germline ends. The CDR3 DNA sequence: TGTGCCAGCAGCCAAGAGGACAGCAACTATGGCTACACCTTC. Encoded protein: CASSQEDSNYGYTF.

There are a few counts of this clonotype. This chain links TRBV10-3 with TRBJ2-5; the match to TRBD1 covers 7 bases. This CDR3 is 14 amino acids long. CDR1 and CDR2 (germline): ENHRY, SYGVKD. J lost 0 bases, V lost 5 bases, and 3 bases had no gene match. CDR3 nucleotides: TGTGCCATCAGTTCCGACAGGGACCAAGAGACCCAGTACTTC. Translated: CAISSDRDQETQYF.

Comments on this clonotype: This may be a read error, as it is one base from a much larger clone. The genes are TRBV28 and TRBJ1-1; D gene ambiguous. Germline CDR1 is MDHEN and CDR2 is SYDVKM. The CDR3 has 11 residues. The CDR3 DNA reads TGTGCCGGCAGAGGACGGCCTGAAGCTTTCTTT. Its protein is CAGRGRPEAFF.

This clonotype showed up just a few times. This sequence joins TRBV28 and TRBJ2-1, with D perhaps TRBD2 (6 bases). This CDR3 is 14 amino acids long. CDR1 is MDHEN and CDR2 is SYDVKM in the germline V gene. Between the trimmed V and J ends, which lost 8 bases and 8 bases, there was a span of 19 bases. The CDR3 reads CASGWGRTGYEQFF. The CDR3, as DNA: TGTGCCAGCGGGTGGGGGAGGACCGGGTATGAGCAGTTCTTC.

In this sample, this clonotype turned up a few times. The rearrangement joins TRBV10-3 to TRBJ2-5; D may be TRBD1 or TRBD2 (5 bases each). Trimming removed 8 bases from V and 4 bases from J, with 14 bases in between. The germline gives CDR1 ENHRY, CDR2 SYGVKD. The CDR3 length is 13 residues. The CDR3: CAISTGPRETQYF. The DNA for the CDR3 is TGTGCCATCTCGACGGGACCGAGAGAGACCCAGTACTTC.

Only a few counts were recorded for this clonotype. This rearrangement joins TRBV25-1 to TRBJ1-5, with 9 bases matching TRBD1. Germline CDR1 and CDR2: MGHDK and SYGVNS. Germline trimming cut 7 bases from V and 7 bases from J; bases unmatched to any gene: 5. The CDR3 extends over 13 amino acids. The CDR3 region is CASIQGAGQPQHF. The DNA of the CDR3 is TGTGCCAGCATACAGGGGGCAGGGCAGCCCCAGCATTTT.

This clonotype was seen at least ten times. The chain employs TRBV12-3 or TRBV12-4 and TRBJ1-5; 8 positions match TRBD1. The CDR3 is made up of 13 amino acids. The junction had 5 bases not matched to a gene; V was cut back by 6 bases and J by 7 bases. In DNA form, the CDR3 reads TGTGCCAGCAGCCCGACAGGGGAGCAGCCCCAGCATTTT. This encodes CASSPTGEQPQHF.

This clonotype has at least ten counts. The chain carries TRBV7-2 and TRBJ2-7; 10 nucleotides agree with TRBD2. J was trimmed by 6 bases and V by 6 bases; bases with no gene match: 8. Germline V gene lookup returns CDR1 SGHTA and CDR2 FQGNSA. The CDR3 is 14 residues long. The CDR3 spells CASRQSGRAREQYF. CDR3 DNA sequence: TGTGCCAGCAGACAGAGCGGGAGGGCCCGCGAGCAGTACTTC.

This clonotype was observed at least ten times. This chain connects TRBV6-1 to TRBJ2-7, with D hard to call. In germline, CDR1 is MNHNS, CDR2 SASEGT. The CDR3 consists of 17 residues. With 6 bases removed from V and 2 bases from J, the gap between germline ends came to 23 bases. CDR3 loop: CASRPPKDEPRAYEQYF. The CDR3 nucleotides read TGTGCCAGCAGGCCCCCCAAGGACGAACCAAGAGCCTACGAGCAGTACTTC.

This clonotype was counted at least ten times. The CDR3 loop is CASSSGGGAGAFF. DNA for the CDR3: TGTGCCAGCAGTTCCGGAGGGGGGGCTGGAGCTTTCTTT. This chain connects TRBV6-1 to TRBJ1-1, with a weak D call TRBD1 (6 bases). Trimming stripped 5 bases from V and 10 bases from J, with 17 bases between. Germline V gene data show CDR1 as MNHNS and CDR2 as SASEGT. There are 13 residues in the CDR3.

The chain employs TRBV15 and TRBJ2-7, with a possible D match to TRBD2 (7 bases). V shed 3 bases and J shed 7 bases, with 19 bases lying between them. The CDR3 has 15 amino acids. Germline V gene data show CDR1 as LNHNV and CDR2 as YYDKDF (reference sequence). The CDR3 reads CATSRTRDTGGEQYF. DNA of the CDR3: TGTGCCACCAGCAGGACCCGGGACACGGGAGGAGAGCAGTACTTC.

This clonotype was recorded at least ten times. This chain joins TRBV11-2 and TRBJ2-7, with D perhaps given as TRBD1 or TRBD2 (5 bases each). This CDR3 contains 15 residues. V was clipped by 0 bases and J by 0 bases, with 9 bases between them. CDR1 is SGHAT, CDR2 FQNNGV, per germline. DNA of the CDR3: TGTGCCAGCAGCTTAGATCGAGGGGACTCCTACGAGCAGTACTTC. Translated, it gives CASSLDRGDSYEQYF.

This clonotype was seen more than once but under ten times. V and J are TRBV5-4 and TRBJ2-3; 8 bases align to TRBD2. Germline V gives CDR1 SGHNT, CDR2 YYREEE (reference sequence). Trimming at V came to 1 base and at J to 0 bases, leaving 7 bases not matched to a gene. This CDR3 has 17 residues. The CDR3 is CASSLPASGLSTDTQYF. CDR3 nucleotide sequence: TGTGCCAGCAGCTTGCCGGCTAGCGGGTTAAGCACAGATACGCAGTATTTT.

This chain uses TRBV20-1 with TRBJ1-6, with 7 bases aligning to TRBD1. V lost 2 bases and J lost 10; bases outside the gene matches: 8. The germline V gene has CDR1 DFQATT and CDR2 SNEGSKA (reference sequence). The length of the CDR3 is 14 residues. As DNA, the CDR3 is TGCAGTGCTAGATCGCAGGGGGGATCGTCACCCCTCCACTTT. It translates to CSARSQGGSSPLHF.

This chain connects TRBV4-3 to TRBJ1-2; no reliable D call. Germline lookup yields CDR1 LGHNA and CDR2 YSLEER. The ends were cut back, 0 bases at V and 0 bases at J, with 17 bases in the middle. This CDR3 region has 18 residues. The CDR3 loop reads CASSQDITDGAPNYGYTF. The CDR3 DNA reads TGCGCCAGCAGCCAAGATATCACTGACGGAGCCCCTAACTATGGCTACACCTTC.

This clonotype was detected only a few times. The chain is built from TRBV28 and TRBJ2-7; D not resolved. V was trimmed by 4 bases and J by 0 bases, leaving 4 bases between them. The germline gives CDR1 MDHEN, CDR2 SYDVKM. CDR3 size: 12 residues. The DNA of the CDR3 is TGTGCCAGCAGTTCGAACTCCTACGAGCAGTACTTC. Its translation: CASSSNSYEQYF. The full variable domain, its missing parts supplied by reference TRBV28 and TRBJ2-7, is DVKVTQSSRYLVKRTGEKVFLECVQDMDHENMFWYRQDPGLGLRLIYFSYDVKMKEKGDIPEGYSVSREKKERFSLILESASTNQTSMYLCASSSNSYEQYFGPGTRLTVT.

The rearrangement uses TRBV28 and TRBJ1-4; TRBD1 aligns across 10 bases. Trimming removed 7 bases from V and 7 bases from J; junction bases left unmatched: 12. The germline CDR1 and CDR2 sequences are MDHEN and SYDVKM. The CDR3 runs 16 residues. CDR3 region: CASMMGQGIGGEKLFF. CDR3 bases: TGTGCCAGCATGATGGGACAGGGGATCGGAGGTGAAAAACTGTTTTTT.

The V gene is TRBV29-1, the J gene TRBJ1-2, with no clear D. This CDR3 contains 13 residues. Trimming took 1 base from V and 6 from J, leaving 12 bases between them. The V gene's germline CDR1 is SQVTM and CDR2 ANQGSEA. This CDR3 is CSVEGRHLNGYTF. The CDR3 region has the DNA TGCAGCGTTGAAGGACGGCATTTGAATGGCTACACCTTC.

This clonotype came up a few times. The chain recombines TRBV4-3 with TRBJ2-7; D unresolved. The germline V and J ends were trimmed by 0 bases and 1 base, with 10 bases remaining between them. The germline gives CDR1 LGHNA, CDR2 YSLEER. The CDR3 length is 15 residues. The DNA for the CDR3 is TGCGCCAGCAGCCAAGAGGGATTCGGGTCCTACGAGCAGTACTTC. Encoded protein: CASSQEGFGSYEQYF.